This T cell receptor (beta chain) came from a study of T cell repertoires in aging, cancer and after chemotherapy. Study context: Donor ages fell into six groups from 30 or younger up to 70 or older. Study conclusions and caveats: In each cancer cohort, median generation probability increased across chemotherapy, suggesting thymic output rebounded. Age-matched healthy donors had significantly more diverse, less clonal blood TCR repertoires than untreated cancer patients.

TCR beta rearrangements were amplified from peripheral blood genomic DNA. Rearranged V-D-J TRB sequences were amplified with a mixed TRB-A/B primer pool. TCRdb re-called the multiplex PCR reads with MiXCR, one entry per CDR3 protein. The data hold thousands of distinct CDR3 sequences, with less than 40% observed a single time. Germline V CDR1 and CDR2: MNHEY, SMNVEV (reference sequence). Trimming removed 5 bases from V and 5 bases from J, with 23 bases in between. The CDR3 contains 17 residues. This clonotype is medium-sized. Antigen specificity is unknown. The specimen was blood. This receptor was identified in a human donor in good health. The J gene is TRBJ2-3, the V gene TRBV27, with D perhaps TRBD1 (7 bases). CDR3 DNA sequence: TGTGCCAGCAGTACGGCCGTCAGACAGGGAGGCAAAGATACGCAGTATTTT. Its translation: CASSTAVRQGGKDTQYF.